The next 13 T cell receptor beta chains were all read from a single sample in a study of shared clonotypes between healthy human individuals. TCRdb's copy holds only in-frame clones and misses some; the assay was immunoSEQ multiplex PCR. The sample includes 1,500,000 or so clones, approximately 98.5% of them seen just once. Sequenced input: naive CD4+ T cells sorted from blood. Documented subset: CD45RA+ positively selected. Source of these receptors: a man in his thirties or forties in good health.

CDR3 coding DNA: TGTGCCAGCACCTCTACAGGGGGCGAGACCCAGTACTTC. Translation: CASTSTGGETQYF. This chain uses TRBV2 with TRBJ2-5; 9 nucleotides align to TRBD1. Germline V gene sequence: CDR1 SNHLY, CDR2 FYNNEI. The CDR3 has 13 amino acids. V lost 7 bases to trimming and J lost 5 bases; unmatched junction nucleotides: 5. Full variable domain (missing parts from reference TRBV2 and TRBJ2-5): EPEVTQTPSHQVTQMGQEVILRCVPISNHLYFYWYRQILGQKVEFLVSFYNNEISEKSEIFDDQFSVERPDGSNFTLKIRSTKLEDSAMYFCASTSTGGETQYFGPGTRLLVL.

This chain connects TRBV9 to TRBJ2-5; the D gene is possibly TRBD2 (6 bases). V shed 0 bases and J shed 5 bases, with 11 bases lying between them. From germline, CDR1 is SGDLS and CDR2 YYNGEE. The CDR3 is 14 residues long. The CDR3 DNA sequence: TGTGCCAGCAGCGTAGAACTGGGGGGTGAGACCCAGTACTTC. It yields the protein CASSVELGGETQYF.

The J gene is TRBJ1-5, the V gene TRBV4-3; TRBD1 agrees at 10 bases. With 3 bases clipped from V and 5 bases from J, the junction kept 4 bases outside the gene matches. The CDR3 is 15 amino acids. Germline loops: CDR1 LGHNA, CDR2 YSLEER. The CDR3 here is CASSHRTGGDQPQHF. CDR3 sequence (DNA): TGCGCCAGCAGCCACCGGACAGGGGGGGATCAGCCCCAGCATTTT.

Note on this clone: At the DNA level, this CDR3 is encoded by other sequences in the same sample as well. The rearrangement joins TRBV5-4 to TRBJ1-2; D is unresolved. This CDR3 spans 14 amino acids. Germline V gene lookup returns CDR1 SGHNT and CDR2 YYREEE (reference sequence). With 0 bases removed from V and 4 bases from J, the gap between germline ends came to 10 bases. CDR3 in amino acids: CASSLEGSSYGYTF. CDR3 nucleotide sequence: TGTGCCAGCAGCTTGGAGGGCAGCTCCTATGGCTACACCTTC.

This chain uses TRBV5-1 with TRBJ1-5; D is undetermined. Germline V gene data show CDR1 as SGHRS and CDR2 as YFSETQ. V lost 0 bases and J lost 6, with 7 bases in between. The CDR3 spans 13 residues. The CDR3, as DNA: TGCGCCAGCAGCTTGGGGGGTTCTCAGCCCCAGCATTTT. This encodes CASSLGGSQPQHF.

The chain employs TRBV5-1 and TRBJ1-2; the match to TRBD1 covers 9 bases. The CDR3 covers 15 residues. The V and J ends lost 4 bases and 4 bases, in that order; junction bases with no gene match: 8. The germline V gene has CDR1 SGHRS and CDR2 YFSETQ. CDR3: CASSPPGQGGYGYTF. The CDR3, as DNA: TGCGCCAGCAGCCCCCCGGGACAGGGAGGCTATGGCTACACCTTC.

The genes are TRBV11-2 and TRBJ2-1; TRBD2 agrees at 12 bases. This CDR3 is built from 16 residues. CDR1 SGHAT and CDR2 FQNNGV come from the germline V gene. V lost 2 bases and J lost 5; bases outside the gene matches: 4. As DNA, the CDR3 is TGTGCCAGCAGCTTAAGACTAGCGGGGGACAACAATGAGCAGTTCTTC. It codes for CASSLRLAGDNNEQFF.

V gene TRBV30 combines with J gene TRBJ2-2, with a tentative D call TRBD1 (5 bases). Trimming cost V 2 bases and J 3 bases, with 28 bases left between them. The CDR3 runs 20 residues. The germline V gene encodes CDR1 GTSNPN and CDR2 SVGIG (reference sequence). The CDR3 bases are TGTGCCTGGAGTCCCTTCCACGAATACTACACCGACAGTTACACCGGGGAGCTGTTTTTT. This codes for CAWSPFHEYYTDSYTGELFF.

The chain links TRBV9 to TRBJ2-1; 7 nucleotides align to TRBD2. The V gene end was trimmed by 1 base and the J gene end by 0 bases; junction bases not matched to a gene: 4. Per germline, CDR1 SGDLS and CDR2 YYNGEE. This CDR3 region has 16 residues. The CDR3 loop is CASSVPSGSSYNEQFF. CDR3 DNA: TGTGCCAGCAGCGTACCTAGCGGCAGCTCCTACAATGAGCAGTTCTTC.

The chain is built from TRBV4-3 and TRBJ2-7; 7 bases align to TRBD2. CDR3 length: 14 amino acids. V lost 0 bases, J lost 4 bases, and 3 bases stayed unmatched. CDR1 LGHNA and CDR2 YSLEER come from the germline V gene. CDR3 nucleotide sequence: TGCGCCAGCAGCCAAGAGGTTAGCGGGTACGAGCAGTACTTC. Amino acids: CASSQEVSGYEQYF.

The chain combines TRBV4-1 with TRBJ1-5; the D is unclear. V gave up 1 base and J gave up 7 bases, with 11 bases separating them. Germline V gene sequence: CDR1 MGHRA, CDR2 YSYEKL. The length of the CDR3 is 14 residues. The CDR3 loop reads CASSQGVGSQPQHF. CDR3 nucleotides: TGCGCCAGCAGCCAAGGGGTGGGCAGCCAGCCCCAGCATTTT.

This chain's CDR3 is CASSPLAGGPDEQYF. As DNA, the CDR3 is TGTGCCAGCAGTCCACTAGCGGGAGGGCCGGACGAGCAGTACTTC. The gene calls are TRBV6-4 and TRBJ2-7; the match to TRBD2 covers 13 bases. J was trimmed by 5 bases and V by 5 bases; bases with no gene match: 6. There are 15 residues in the CDR3. Germline CDR1 is MRHNA and CDR2 is SNTAGT.

The count of this clone is one. This chain joins TRBV11-2 and TRBJ2-3, with 7 bases identical to TRBD1. The CDR3 extends over 16 amino acids. The V segment lost 5 bases and the J segment 0 bases; nucleotides outside the gene matches: 8. Germline CDR1 is SGHAT and CDR2 is FQNNGV. CDR3 nucleotides: TGTGCCAGCAGCCCCAAGGGGGCGGTAAGCACAGATACGCAGTATTTT. Its protein product is CASSPKGAVSTDTQYF.